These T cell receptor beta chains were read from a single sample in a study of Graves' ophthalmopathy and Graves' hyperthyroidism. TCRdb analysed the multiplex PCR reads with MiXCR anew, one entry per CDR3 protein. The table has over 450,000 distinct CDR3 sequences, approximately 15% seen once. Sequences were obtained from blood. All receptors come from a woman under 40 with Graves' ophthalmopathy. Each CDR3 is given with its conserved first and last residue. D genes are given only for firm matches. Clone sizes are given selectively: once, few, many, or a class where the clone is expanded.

CDR3 protein: CASSGAIGGAGTDTQYF; CDR3 DNA: TGTGCCAGCAGCGGGGCTATCGGGGGTGCCGGGACAGATACGCAGTATTTT; clone size: NA; V gene: TRBV19; J gene: TRBJ2-3; D gene: TRBD2
CDR3 protein: CASSLARTSVYEQYF; CDR3 DNA: TGTGCCAGCAGCTTAGCAAGGACTAGCGTCTACGAGCAGTACTTC; clone size: few; V gene: TRBV7-9; J gene: TRBJ2-7; D gene: TRBD2
CDR3 protein: CASSLTPRDRGVCQPQHF; CDR3 DNA: TGTGCCAGCAGCTTAACGCCGCGGGACAGGGGTGTGTGCCAGCCCCAGCATTTT; clone size: many; V gene: TRBV11-1; J gene: TRBJ1-5; D gene: TRBD1
CDR3 protein: CASGLLIGQGTQPQHF; CDR3 DNA: TGTGCTAGTGGTTTGTTGATCGGACAGGGTACTCAGCCCCAGCATTTT; clone size: many; V gene: TRBV12-5; J gene: TRBJ1-5; D gene: TRBD1
CDR3 protein: CASISAEYNSPLHF; CDR3 DNA: TGTGCCAGCATCTCAGCCGAGTATAATTCACCCCTCCACTTT; clone size: many; V gene: TRBV25-1; J gene: TRBJ1-6; D gene: NA
CDR3 protein: CASSHSGGGWEQYF; CDR3 DNA: TGTGCCAGCAGCCACAGCGGGGGGGGATGGGAGCAGTACTTC; clone size: NA; V gene: TRBV11-2; J gene: TRBJ2-7; D gene: TRBD2
CDR3 protein: CASSFSDRREQYF; CDR3 DNA: TGTGCCAGCAGCTTCTCCGACAGGCGCGAGCAGTACTTC; clone size: many; V gene: TRBV7-9; J gene: TRBJ2-7; D gene: NA
CDR3 protein: CASSPVDGELFF; CDR3 DNA: TGTGCCAGCAGTCCGGTGGACGGGGAGCTGTTTTTT; clone size: NA; V gene: TRBV6-4; J gene: TRBJ2-2; D gene: NA
CDR3 protein: CSARDRATYEQYF; CDR3 DNA: TGCAGTGCTAGAGACCGGGCCACATACGAGCAGTACTTC; clone size: many; V gene: TRBV20-1; J gene: TRBJ2-7; D gene: NA
CDR3 protein: CASSLEGREVTEAFF; CDR3 DNA: TGTGCCAGCAGTTTAGAGGGCAGGGAGGTAACTGAAGCTTTCTTT; clone size: NA; V gene: TRBV12-3/TRBV12-4; J gene: TRBJ1-1; D gene: NA
CDR3 protein: CASSYTAAYEQYF; CDR3 DNA: TGTGCCAGCAGTTATACCGCCGCGTACGAGCAGTACTTC; clone size: NA; V gene: TRBV6-2/TRBV6-3; J gene: TRBJ2-7; D gene: NA
CDR3 protein: CASSPRGQDLSGNTIYF; CDR3 DNA: TGTGCCAGCAGCCCCCGAGGACAGGATCTCTCTGGAAACACCATATATTTT; clone size: many; V gene: TRBV7-8; J gene: TRBJ1-3; D gene: TRBD1
CDR3 protein: CASSTTGGDNQPQHF; CDR3 DNA: TGTGCCAGCAGCACCACAGGGGGCGACAATCAGCCCCAGCATTTT; clone size: few; V gene: TRBV7-2; J gene: TRBJ1-5; D gene: TRBD1
CDR3 protein: CASSELAGEDTQYF; CDR3 DNA: TGTGCCAGCAGTGAACTAGCGGGGGAAGATACGCAGTATTTT; clone size: NA; V gene: TRBV6-1; J gene: TRBJ2-3; D gene: TRBD2
CDR3 protein: CAWSWAGGAGGELFF; CDR3 DNA: TGTGCCTGGAGTTGGGCAGGGGGCGCAGGCGGGGAGCTGTTTTTT; clone size: few; V gene: TRBV30; J gene: TRBJ2-2; D gene: TRBD1
CDR3 protein: CSVGEGDSNIQYF; CDR3 DNA: TGCAGCGTTGGGGAGGGGGATTCAAACATTCAGTACTTC; clone size: many; V gene: TRBV29-1; J gene: TRBJ2-4; D gene: NA
CDR3 protein: CASSPNFRNQPQHF; CDR3 DNA: TGTGCCAGCAGTCCCAATTTTCGGAATCAGCCCCAGCATTTT; clone size: many; V gene: TRBV12-3/TRBV12-4; J gene: TRBJ1-5; D gene: NA
CDR3 protein: CASSSFHGQGLYEQYF; CDR3 DNA: TGTGCCAGCAGTTCCTTCCACGGACAGGGGCTCTACGAGCAGTACTTC; clone size: many; V gene: TRBV28; J gene: TRBJ2-7; D gene: TRBD1
CDR3 protein: CASSLDRERETQYF; CDR3 DNA: TGTGCCAGCAGCCTTGACAGGGAGAGGGAGACCCAGTACTTC; clone size: many; V gene: TRBV7-2; J gene: TRBJ2-5; D gene: TRBD1
CDR3 protein: CASSLGDRVTEACF; CDR3 DNA: TGCGCCAGCAGCTTGGGGGACAGGGTGACTGAAGCTTGCTTT; clone size: NA; V gene: TRBV5-1; J gene: TRBJ1-1; D gene: TRBD1
CDR3 protein: CAISPRQGFGELFF; CDR3 DNA: TGTGCCATCAGCCCGCGACAGGGTTTCGGGGAGCTGTTTTTT; clone size: many; V gene: TRBV10-3; J gene: TRBJ2-2; D gene: TRBD1
CDR3 protein: CASSSLDSDQPQHF; CDR3 DNA: TGTGCCAGCAGTTCGCTGGACAGTGATCAGCCCCAGCATTTT; clone size: NA; V gene: TRBV12-3/TRBV12-4; J gene: TRBJ1-5; D gene: NA
CDR3 protein: CASSGRQGISNQPQHF; CDR3 DNA: TGTGCCAGCAGCGGACGACAGGGGATAAGCAATCAGCCCCAGCATTTT; clone size: NA; V gene: TRBV9; J gene: TRBJ1-5; D gene: TRBD1
CDR3 protein: CASRGTGEVREAFF; CDR3 DNA: TGTGCCAGCAGGGGGACAGGCGAGGTGCGTGAAGCTTTCTTT; clone size: NA; V gene: TRBV6-1; J gene: TRBJ1-1; D gene: TRBD1
CDR3 protein: CSARDGLYYEQYF; CDR3 DNA: TGCAGTGCTAGAGATGGTTTATACTACGAGCAGTACTTC; clone size: NA; V gene: TRBV20-1; J gene: TRBJ2-7; D gene: NA
CDR3 protein: CASSYDVNDGYTF; CDR3 DNA: TGTGCCAGCAGCTATGACGTGAACGATGGCTACACCTTC; clone size: NA; V gene: TRBV9; J gene: TRBJ1-2; D gene: NA
CDR3 protein: CASNTGSQPQHF; CDR3 DNA: TGTGCCAGCAATACTGGCAGTCAGCCCCAGCATTTT; clone size: many; V gene: TRBV12-3/TRBV12-4; J gene: TRBJ1-5; D gene: NA
CDR3 protein: CASSFARATSTGELFF; CDR3 DNA: TGTGCCAGCAGCTTTGCCCGGGCCACGAGCACCGGGGAGCTGTTTTTT; clone size: NA; V gene: TRBV7-8; J gene: TRBJ2-2; D gene: NA
CDR3 protein: CSAGQGENTEAFF; CDR3 DNA: TGCAGCGCTGGACAGGGGGAGAACACTGAAGCTTTCTTT; clone size: many; V gene: TRBV29-1; J gene: TRBJ1-1; D gene: TRBD1
CDR3 protein: CASSPRGTEAFF; CDR3 DNA: TGTGCCAGCAGCCCGAGGGGCACTGAAGCTTTCTTT; clone size: many; V gene: TRBV5-1; J gene: TRBJ1-1; D gene: NA
CDR3 protein: CASSQVAFQETQYF; CDR3 DNA: TGCGCCAGCAGCCAAGTCGCCTTCCAAGAGACCCAGTACTTC; clone size: few; V gene: TRBV4-1; J gene: TRBJ2-5; D gene: NA
CDR3 protein: CSAQPGHMNTEAFF; CDR3 DNA: TGCAGTGCTCAACCGGGACACATGAACACTGAAGCTTTCTTT; clone size: many; V gene: TRBV20-1; J gene: TRBJ1-1; D gene: NA
CDR3 protein: CASSSGGAGGSSYEQYF; CDR3 DNA: TGCGCCAGCAGCTCCGGTGGGGCGGGAGGAAGCTCCTACGAGCAGTACTTC; clone size: NA; V gene: TRBV5-1; J gene: TRBJ2-7; D gene: TRBD2
CDR3 protein: CASMAGGTKNIQYF; CDR3 DNA: TGTGCCAGCATGGCAGGGGGAACCAAAAACATTCAGTACTTC; clone size: many; V gene: TRBV11-2; J gene: TRBJ2-4; D gene: TRBD1
CDR3 protein: CASSFWTSGSHEQYF; CDR3 DNA: TGTGCCAGCAGCTTCTGGACTAGCGGGAGCCACGAGCAGTACTTC; clone size: NA; V gene: TRBV7-8; J gene: TRBJ2-7; D gene: TRBD2
CDR3 protein: CASSREGVGQPQHF; CDR3 DNA: TGCGCCAGCAGCCGCGAGGGGGTGGGTCAGCCCCAGCATTTT; clone size: few; V gene: TRBV5-1; J gene: TRBJ1-5; D gene: NA
CDR3 protein: CAISEWGRRGKNTEAFF; CDR3 DNA: TGTGCCATCAGTGAGTGGGGGCGGCGGGGGAAGAATACTGAAGCTTTCTTT; clone size: many; V gene: TRBV10-3; J gene: TRBJ1-1; D gene: NA
CDR3 protein: CASSEQGVRGYTF; CDR3 DNA: TGTGCCAGCAGCGAGCAGGGGGTACGCGGCTACACCTTC; clone size: many; V gene: TRBV2; J gene: TRBJ1-2; D gene: TRBD1
CDR3 protein: CASRTGTPGEQYF; CDR3 DNA: TGTGCCAGCAGAACCGGGACCCCGGGGGAGCAGTACTTC; clone size: many; V gene: TRBV6-1; J gene: TRBJ2-7; D gene: NA
CDR3 protein: CASSVAGGPQETQYF; CDR3 DNA: TGTGCCAGCAGTGTAGCGGGAGGGCCCCAAGAGACCCAGTACTTC; clone size: NA; V gene: TRBV12-3/TRBV12-4; J gene: TRBJ2-5; D gene: TRBD2
CDR3 protein: CASSVDPSGADEQYF; CDR3 DNA: TGTGCCAGCAGCGTAGACCCTAGCGGCGCGGACGAGCAGTACTTC; clone size: many; V gene: TRBV9; J gene: TRBJ2-7; D gene: TRBD2
CDR3 protein: CASSRPGTEGRYTF; CDR3 DNA: TGTGCCAGCAGCAGGCCTGGGACGGAAGGCCGCTACACCTTC; clone size: many; V gene: TRBV7-9; J gene: TRBJ1-2; D gene: NA
CDR3 protein: CASSTQALAGAKNIKYF; CDR3 DNA: TGTGCCAGCAGCACTCAGGCACTAGCGGGAGCCAAAAACATTAAGTACTTC; clone size: few; V gene: TRBV27; J gene: TRBJ2-4; D gene: TRBD2
CDR3 protein: CASSMRTSNTGELFF; CDR3 DNA: TGCGCCAGCAGTATGAGGACTTCGAACACCGGGGAGCTGTTTTTT; clone size: many; V gene: TRBV5-1; J gene: TRBJ2-2; D gene: NA
CDR3 protein: CASTETDGETQYF; CDR3 DNA: TGTGCCAGCACCGAGACCGACGGGGAGACCCAGTACTTC; clone size: many; V gene: TRBV12-3/TRBV12-4; J gene: TRBJ2-5; D gene: NA
CDR3 protein: CASSSGTRVQETQYF; CDR3 DNA: TGCGCCAGCAGCTCCGGGACTAGGGTACAAGAGACCCAGTACTTC; clone size: many; V gene: TRBV5-1; J gene: TRBJ2-5; D gene: TRBD2
CDR3 protein: CASSELATGDTTF; CDR3 DNA: TGTGCCAGCAGTGAATTGGCGACAGGGGATACCACCTTC; clone size: many; V gene: TRBV2; J gene: TRBJ1-2; D gene: TRBD1
CDR3 protein: CSAIRPGGLYEQYF; CDR3 DNA: TGCAGTGCTATACGTCCGGGGGGCTTATACGAGCAGTACTTC; clone size: many; V gene: TRBV20-1; J gene: TRBJ2-7; D gene: NA
CDR3 protein: CASSFDRGLPSYEQYF; CDR3 DNA: TGTGCCAGCAGTTTCGATAGGGGGCTACCATCCTACGAGCAGTACTTC; clone size: many; V gene: TRBV28; J gene: TRBJ2-7; D gene: TRBD1
CDR3 protein: CASSPDRAYGYTF; CDR3 DNA: TGTGCCAGCAGCCCAGACAGGGCCTATGGCTACACCTTC; clone size: many; V gene: TRBV18; J gene: TRBJ1-2; D gene: TRBD1
CDR3 protein: CASSEVGVPGWHGYTF; CDR3 DNA: TGTGCCAGCAGTGAAGTAGGGGTCCCAGGGTGGCATGGCTACACCTTC; clone size: NA; V gene: TRBV2; J gene: TRBJ1-2; D gene: NA
CDR3 protein: CATSEGTGSSSNQPQHF; CDR3 DNA: TGTGCCACCAGTGAGGGGACAGGGTCATCGAGCAATCAGCCCCAGCATTTT; clone size: NA; V gene: TRBV24-1; J gene: TRBJ1-5; D gene: TRBD1
CDR3 protein: CASSLRGLGNQPQHF; CDR3 DNA: TGTGCCAGCAGTTTACGGGGGCTTGGCAATCAGCCCCAGCATTTT; clone size: many; V gene: TRBV28; J gene: TRBJ1-5; D gene: NA
CDR3 protein: CATSDSGQSEQYF; CDR3 DNA: TGTGCCACCAGTGATTCCGGACAGAGCGAGCAGTACTTC; clone size: many; V gene: TRBV24-1; J gene: TRBJ2-7; D gene: NA